This paragraph reports one T cell receptor beta chain. The antigen this receptor binds is unknown. Base qualities are missing; no much larger clone stands one base away. The CDR3 regions of human TCRbeta chains were subjected to immunosequencing. In the source study's methods: Repertoire TCRs were checked for matches against a reference library of SARS-CoV-2-specific TCRs that had been generated using the MIRA antigen-specificity platform. Breadth was defined as the fraction of unique TCRs that were SARS-CoV-2-associated. Depth was defined as the fraction of total T cells that were SARS-CoV-2-associated. Using the MIRA data, every spike-specific TCR was mapped to the spike region that the TCR reacted to and assigned to either a CD4 or a CD8 class. Log10-transformed breadth and depth values were compared by one-way ANOVA with Sidak's multiple comparisons tests. TCRdb re-hosts the immuneACCESS table, in-frame sequences only. Its copies lack some clones; in the studies checked, an unresolved V gene accounts for under half of them, and the cause for the rest is not known. V, J and clone size are taken as reported in that table, and D and trimming were inferred from the DNA itself. Recorded for this sample are under 110,000 clones; 80% to 90% of them occurred a single time. Together, the top ten hold 10% of the sample.

The sample's time point label, in plain terms: about 28 days (+/-7) after the second vaccine dose. Because spike-specific TCR depth and breadth did not differ between the two schedules, AZD1222 recipients who got a second dose at roughly 4 weeks were pooled with those who got a second dose at roughly 12 weeks. Vaccinee samples were obtained from the UK trials COV001 and COV002, which included a single-blind randomized controlled phase 2/3 trial of AZD1222 (ChAdOx1 nCoV-19) in healthy adults. Trial participant PBMC samples were collected at day 0 and day 28 after the second dose for TCRbeta chain sequencing. These data belong to a study of T cell responses to AZD1222 COVID-19 vaccine (dated by TCRdb to about 2021). In the study overall: TCR sequencing was performed for some 250 trial participants, of whom about 200 were given two doses of AZD1222 and about 25 were given two doses of MenACWY control vaccine. Enrollment into the trials was organized by age into subgroups of 18-55, 56-69 and 70-plus years, and those subgroups contained roughly 150, 30 and 60 TCR-sequenced participants, respectively. Broad study findings and their caveats: A significant rise in spike-specific TCR breadth and depth was observed after two AZD1222 doses relative to day 0 and relative to MenACWY recipients. Vaccine-associated CD4 TCRs spanned the whole spike protein, with dominant responses in regions 160-218 and 743-854. Because no samples from the day 14 peak response were available, repertoires could be characterized only after the peak T cell response. Reportedly, close to half of the unique spike-specific TCRs recognized epitopes lying outside the regions that are mutated in the B.1.351 and B.1.1.7 variants. The 56-69-year group was small, and its depth increase did not reach significance, likely because of low power. Participants were mostly white British and included more females than males, and it was suggested by the authors that clonal diversity may have been underestimated. Conclusions about previously exposed vaccinees are limited, since just six or seven AZD1222 recipients were seropositive for SARS-CoV-2 at baseline.

The germline V and J ends show losses of 8 bases and 6 bases respectively, and no gene match explains 17 bases of the junction. Inclusive of the bounding cysteine and phenylalanine, the CDR3 is 16 residues long. Left in the record is the CDR3 DNA by itself, 48 bases read in frame from the first base. CDR1 and CDR2 are drawn from the germline V gene: MDHEN, SYDVKM. Here the sequenced sample was peripheral blood, taken 28 days after the second AZD1222 dose. The clonotype was recovered from an adult who received the AZD1222 COVID-19 vaccine. The rearranged chain carries TRBV28 and TRBJ2-3; TRBD1 aligns with 7 central bases. The CDR3: CASVPGTVYPGDTQYF. The DNA is as follows: TGTGCCAGCGTCCCCGGGACAGTTTACCCCGGGGATACGCAGTATTTT.